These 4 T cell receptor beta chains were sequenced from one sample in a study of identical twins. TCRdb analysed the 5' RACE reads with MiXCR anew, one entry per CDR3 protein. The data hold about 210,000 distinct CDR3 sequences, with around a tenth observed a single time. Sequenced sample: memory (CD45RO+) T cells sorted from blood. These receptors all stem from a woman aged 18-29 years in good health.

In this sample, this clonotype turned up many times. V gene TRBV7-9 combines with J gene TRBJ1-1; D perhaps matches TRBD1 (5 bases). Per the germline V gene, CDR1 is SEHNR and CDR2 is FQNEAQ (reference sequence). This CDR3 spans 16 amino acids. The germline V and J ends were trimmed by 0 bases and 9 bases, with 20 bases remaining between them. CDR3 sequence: CASSLALGGTQIKAFF. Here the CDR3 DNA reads TGTGCCAGCAGCTTAGCGCTGGGAGGGACCCAGATTAAAGCTTTCTTT.

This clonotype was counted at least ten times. The CDR3 DNA is TGCAGTGCTATTCGGGGTTACAATGAGCAGTTCTTC. As protein: CSAIRGYNEQFF. This chain connects TRBV20-1 to TRBJ2-1, with a tentative D call TRBD2 (5 bases). V was trimmed by 4 bases and J by 4 bases, leaving 8 bases between them. The CDR3 extends over 12 amino acids. In germline, CDR1 is DFQATT, CDR2 SNEGSKA (reference sequence).

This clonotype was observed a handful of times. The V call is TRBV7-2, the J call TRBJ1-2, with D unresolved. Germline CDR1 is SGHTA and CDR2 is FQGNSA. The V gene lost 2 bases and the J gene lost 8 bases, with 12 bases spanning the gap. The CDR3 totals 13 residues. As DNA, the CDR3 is TGTGCCAGCAGCTTATCGAAGGGCGAGGGCTACACCTTC. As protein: CASSLSKGEGYTF.

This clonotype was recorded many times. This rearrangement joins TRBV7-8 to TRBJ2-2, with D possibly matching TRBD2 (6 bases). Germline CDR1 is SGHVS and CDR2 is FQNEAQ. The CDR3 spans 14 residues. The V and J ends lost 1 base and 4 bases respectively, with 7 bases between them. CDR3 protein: CASSLGRGTGELFF. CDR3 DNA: TGTGCCAGCAGCTTAGGGAGGGGCACCGGGGAGCTGTTTTTT.